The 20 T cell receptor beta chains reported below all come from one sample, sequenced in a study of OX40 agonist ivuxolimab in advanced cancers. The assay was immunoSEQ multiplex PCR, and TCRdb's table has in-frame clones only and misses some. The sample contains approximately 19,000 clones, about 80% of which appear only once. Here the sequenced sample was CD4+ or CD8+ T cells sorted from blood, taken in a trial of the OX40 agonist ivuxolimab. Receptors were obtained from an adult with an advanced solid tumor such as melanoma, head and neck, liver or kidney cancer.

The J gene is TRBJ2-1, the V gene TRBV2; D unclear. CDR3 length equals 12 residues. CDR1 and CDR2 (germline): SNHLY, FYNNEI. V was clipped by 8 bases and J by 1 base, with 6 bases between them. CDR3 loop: CASGRSYNEQFF. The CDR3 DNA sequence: TGTGCCAGCGGCAGGTCCTACAATGAGCAGTTCTTC.

The CDR3 protein is CSAEAANNYGYTF. The CDR3 DNA reads as TGCAGCGCCGAGGCGGCAAATAACTATGGCTACACCTTC. The chain has TRBV29-1 and TRBJ1-2; D remains ambiguous. Per the germline V gene, CDR1 is SQVTM and CDR2 is ANQGSEA. This CDR3 has 13 residues. Trimming took 7 bases from V and 1 from J, leaving 13 bases between them.

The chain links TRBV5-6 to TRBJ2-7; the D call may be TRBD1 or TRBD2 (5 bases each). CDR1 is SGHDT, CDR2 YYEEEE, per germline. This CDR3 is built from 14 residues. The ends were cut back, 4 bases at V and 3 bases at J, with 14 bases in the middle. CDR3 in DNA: TGTGCCAGCAGCGATTCGGGGCTTGTCTACGAGCAGTACTTC. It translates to CASSDSGLVYEQYF. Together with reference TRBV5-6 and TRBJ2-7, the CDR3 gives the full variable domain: DAGVTQSPTHLIKTRGQQVTLRCSPKSGHDTVSWYQQALGQGPQFIFQYYEEEERQRGNFPDRFSGHQFPNYSSELNVNALLLGDSALYLCASSDSGLVYEQYFGPGTRLTVT.

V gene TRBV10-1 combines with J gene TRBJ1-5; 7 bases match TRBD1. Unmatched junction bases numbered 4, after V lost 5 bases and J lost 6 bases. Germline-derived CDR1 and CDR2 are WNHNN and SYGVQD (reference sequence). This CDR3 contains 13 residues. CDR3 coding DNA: TGCGCCAGCAGTCCAGGGGGTTTTCAGCCCCAGCATTTT. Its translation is CASSPGGFQPQHF.

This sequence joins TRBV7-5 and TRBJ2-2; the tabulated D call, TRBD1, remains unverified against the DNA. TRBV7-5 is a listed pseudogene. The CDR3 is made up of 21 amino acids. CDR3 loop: CVRSLGGRGTKTNPYTGELFF. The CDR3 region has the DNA TGTGTCAGAAGCTTAGGGGGCAGAGGGACAAAGACAAACCCGTACACCGGGGAGCTGTTTTTT.

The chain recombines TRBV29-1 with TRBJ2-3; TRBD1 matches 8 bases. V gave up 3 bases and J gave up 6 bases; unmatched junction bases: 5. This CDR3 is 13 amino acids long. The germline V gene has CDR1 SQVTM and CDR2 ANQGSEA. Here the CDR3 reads CSVDGQGWDTQYF. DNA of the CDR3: TGCAGCGTTGACGGACAGGGCTGGGATACGCAGTATTTT.

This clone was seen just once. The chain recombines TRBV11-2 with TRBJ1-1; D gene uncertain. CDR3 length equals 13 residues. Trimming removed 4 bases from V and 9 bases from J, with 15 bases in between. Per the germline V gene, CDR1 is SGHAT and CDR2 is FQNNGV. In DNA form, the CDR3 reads TGTGCCAGCAGCTCGGGTGCGCTAGGGAAAGCTTTCTTT. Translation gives CASSSGALGKAFF. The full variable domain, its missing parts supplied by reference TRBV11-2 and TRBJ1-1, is EAGVAQSPRYKIIEKRQSVAFWCNPISGHATLYWYQQILGQGPKLLIQFQNNGVVDDSQLPKDRFSAERLKGVDSTLKIQPAKLEDSAVYLCASSSGALGKAFFGQGTRLTVV.

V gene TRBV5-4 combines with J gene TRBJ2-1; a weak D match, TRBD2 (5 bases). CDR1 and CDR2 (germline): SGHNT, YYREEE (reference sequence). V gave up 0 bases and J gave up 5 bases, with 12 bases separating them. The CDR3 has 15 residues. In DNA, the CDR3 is TGTGCCAGCAGCTTGGCTGGGTGGCGGGACAATGAGCAGTTCTTC. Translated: CASSLAGWRDNEQFF.

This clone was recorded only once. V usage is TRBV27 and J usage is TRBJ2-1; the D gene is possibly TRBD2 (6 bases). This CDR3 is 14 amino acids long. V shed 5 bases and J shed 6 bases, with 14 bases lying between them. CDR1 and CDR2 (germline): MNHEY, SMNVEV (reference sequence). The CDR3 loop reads CASSLGVSGNEQFF. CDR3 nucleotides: TGTGCCAGCAGTCTGGGAGTTAGCGGCAATGAGCAGTTCTTC.

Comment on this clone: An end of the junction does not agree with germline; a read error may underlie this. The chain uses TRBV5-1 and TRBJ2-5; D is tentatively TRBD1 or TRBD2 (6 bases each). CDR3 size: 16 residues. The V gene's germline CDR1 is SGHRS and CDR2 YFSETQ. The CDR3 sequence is CASSRTLGGGQEAQYF. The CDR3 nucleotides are TGCGCCAGCAGCCGAACCCTGGGTGGGGGGCAAGAGGCCCAGTACTTC.

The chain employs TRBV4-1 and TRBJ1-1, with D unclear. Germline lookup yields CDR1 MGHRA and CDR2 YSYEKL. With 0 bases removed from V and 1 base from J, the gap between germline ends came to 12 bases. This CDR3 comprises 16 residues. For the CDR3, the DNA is TGCGCCAGCAGCCAAGAGTCGAACGGGTGGAACACTGAAGCTTTCTTT. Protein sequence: CASSQESNGWNTEAFF.

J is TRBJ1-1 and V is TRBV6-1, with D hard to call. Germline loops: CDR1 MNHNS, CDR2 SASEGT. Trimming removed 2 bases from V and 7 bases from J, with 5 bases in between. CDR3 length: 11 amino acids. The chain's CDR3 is CASSEFGEAFF. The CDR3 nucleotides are TGTGCCAGCAGTGAATTTGGTGAAGCTTTCTTT.

The CDR3 loop is CASSSRGGLKLFF. The CDR3 DNA sequence: TGTGCCAGCAGCTCGCGGGGGGGTTTAAAACTGTTTTTT. V usage is TRBV28 and J usage is TRBJ1-4, with D maybe TRBD1 (5 bases). V was clipped by 6 bases and J by 10 bases, with 15 bases between them. CDR3 length: 13 residues. The germline V gene encodes CDR1 MDHEN and CDR2 SYDVKM.

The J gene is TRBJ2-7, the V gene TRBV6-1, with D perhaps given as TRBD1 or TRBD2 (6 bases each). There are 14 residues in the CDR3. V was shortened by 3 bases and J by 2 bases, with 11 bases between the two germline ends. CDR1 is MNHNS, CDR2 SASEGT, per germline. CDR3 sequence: CASSEGGVPYEQYF. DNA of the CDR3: TGTGCCAGCAGTGAGGGGGGCGTTCCCTACGAGCAGTACTTC.

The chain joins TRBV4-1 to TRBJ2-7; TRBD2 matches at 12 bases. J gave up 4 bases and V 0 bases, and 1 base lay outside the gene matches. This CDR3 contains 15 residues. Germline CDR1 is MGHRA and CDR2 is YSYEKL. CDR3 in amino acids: CASSQDGTSGYEQYF. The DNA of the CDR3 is TGCGCCAGCAGCCAAGATGGGACTAGCGGGTACGAGCAGTACTTC.

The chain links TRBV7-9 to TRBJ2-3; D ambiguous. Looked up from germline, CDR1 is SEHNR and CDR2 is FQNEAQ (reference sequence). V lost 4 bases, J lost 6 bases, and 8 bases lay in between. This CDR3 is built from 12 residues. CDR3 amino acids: CASSYQVDTQYF. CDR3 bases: TGTGCCAGCAGCTACCAGGTGGATACGCAGTATTTT.

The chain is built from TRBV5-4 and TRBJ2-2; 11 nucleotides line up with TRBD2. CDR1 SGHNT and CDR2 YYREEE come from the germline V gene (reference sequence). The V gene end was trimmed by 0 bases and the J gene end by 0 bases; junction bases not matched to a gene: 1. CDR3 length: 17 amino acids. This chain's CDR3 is CASSLAGLAANTGELFF. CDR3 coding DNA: TGTGCCAGCAGCTTGGCGGGACTAGCGGCGAACACCGGGGAGCTGTTTTTT.

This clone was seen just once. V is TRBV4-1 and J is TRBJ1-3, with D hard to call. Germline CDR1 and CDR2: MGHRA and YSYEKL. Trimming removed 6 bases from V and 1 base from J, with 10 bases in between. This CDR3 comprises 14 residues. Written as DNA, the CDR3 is TGCGCCAGCAGAGATGCCAAATCTGGAAACACCATATATTTT. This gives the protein CASRDAKSGNTIYF.

The CDR3 DNA is TGTGCCAGTCGCACAGGGGTTATCTATGGCTACACCTTC. It yields the protein CASRTGVIYGYTF. The V and J genes are TRBV19 and TRBJ1-2, with 7 bases that match TRBD1. V gave up 8 bases and J gave up 4 bases; unmatched junction bases: 7. This CDR3 comprises 13 residues. Germline V gene sequence: CDR1 LNHDA, CDR2 SQIVND (reference sequence). The whole variable domain, remainder taken from reference TRBV19 and TRBJ1-2, is DGGITQSPKYLFRKEGQNVTLSCEQNLNHDAMYWYRQDPGQGLRLIYYSQIVNDFQKGDIAEGYSVSREKKESFPLTVTSAQKNPTAFYLCASRTGVIYGYTFGSGTRLTVV.

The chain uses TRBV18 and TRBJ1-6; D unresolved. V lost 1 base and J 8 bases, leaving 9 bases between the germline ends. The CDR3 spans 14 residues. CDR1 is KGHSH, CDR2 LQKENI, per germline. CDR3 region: CASSPQRLDSPLHF. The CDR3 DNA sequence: TGTGCCAGCTCACCACAGAGGCTGGATTCACCCCTCCACTTT.